Presented here are 14 T cell receptor beta chains from one specimen sequenced in a study of T cell repertoires in aging, cancer and after chemotherapy. Rearranged V-D-J TRB sequences were amplified with a mixed TRB-A/B primer pool. TCRdb recomputed calls from the multiplex PCR reads with MiXCR, one row per CDR3 protein. The sample holds under 800 distinct CDR3 sequences, more than 25% seen once. Peripheral blood genomic DNA, not sorted cells or RNA, was the template. The specimen sequenced was blood. These receptors originate from a human donor with a solid tumor.

This clonotype occurred a few times. The genes are TRBV20-1 and TRBJ1-2; 8 bases match TRBD1. The CDR3 loop spans 15 amino acids. Germline CDR1 and CDR2: DFQATT and SNEGSKA (reference sequence). J was trimmed by 8 bases and V by 0 bases; bases with no gene match: 11. The CDR3 here is CSARDQTGASSGYTF. In DNA, the CDR3 is TGCAGTGCTAGAGACCAGACAGGGGCTTCATCAGGCTACACCTTC.

Sample share makes this clonotype large. This chain joins TRBV6-5 and TRBJ2-6, with D tentatively TRBD2 (5 bases). V lost 0 bases and J 1 base, leaving 10 bases between the germline ends. Germline values: CDR1 MNHEY, CDR2 SVGAGI. This CDR3 has 17 amino acids. The CDR3 reads CASSYSAGGSGANVLTF. The CDR3 nucleotides are TGTGCCAGCAGTTACTCCGCGGGTGGATCTGGGGCCAACGTCCTGACTTTC.

By sample share, this clonotype is large. This sequence joins TRBV27 and TRBJ2-1; a weak D match, TRBD2 (5 bases). The CDR3 totals 16 residues. Germline V CDR1 and CDR2: MNHEY, SMNVEV (reference sequence). V dropped 6 bases and J dropped 3 bases, with 18 bases sitting between them. The CDR3 region has the DNA TGTGCCAGCAGCACCGCGGGTTACGTTAGCTACAATGAGCAGTTCTTC. Protein sequence: CASSTAGYVSYNEQFF.

This clonotype is deemed large. The V call is TRBV6-2 or TRBV6-3, the J call TRBJ2-3, with 8 bases aligning to TRBD2. V was pared by 5 bases and J by 1 base, with 5 bases of the junction left unmatched. Germline V gene data show CDR1 as MNHEY and CDR2 as SVGEGT. The CDR3 has 15 residues. The CDR3 spells CASSQAGAGTDTQYF. The CDR3, as DNA: TGTGCCAGCAGTCAAGCGGGAGCCGGCACAGATACGCAGTATTTT.

CDR3 coding DNA: TGTGCCAGTAGTTCTAGCGGGAGGGCCTACGAGCAGTACTTC. Translated: CASSSSGRAYEQYF. V usage is TRBV19 and J usage is TRBJ2-7; 12 positions agree with TRBD2. CDR1 and CDR2 (germline): LNHDA, SQIVND (reference sequence). The CDR3 is 14 residues long. V was clipped by 5 bases and J by 2 bases; unmatched bases: 1.

The chain links TRBV30 to TRBJ1-2, with D perhaps TRBD1 (5 bases). Trimming stripped 2 bases from V and 10 bases from J, with 17 bases between. CDR1 and CDR2 (germline): GTSNPN, SVGIG (reference sequence). The CDR3 covers 13 residues. CDR3 coding DNA: TGTGCCTGGAGTAGAGGGGCAAACTCCGACTACACCTTC. Its protein product is CAWSRGANSDYTF.

This clonotype was recorded a few times. DNA for the CDR3: TGTGCCAGCAGCCCAGGGGGTAGTGCAGATACGCAGTATTTT. This sequence encodes CASSPGGSADTQYF. The chain recombines TRBV7-9 with TRBJ2-3; TRBD1 agrees at 7 bases. The germline V gene has CDR1 SEHNR and CDR2 FQNEAQ (reference sequence). The CDR3 runs 14 residues. Trimming cost V 5 bases and J 4 bases; bases outside gene matches: 6.

This clonotype is large (0.1 to 1%) within its sample. The J gene is TRBJ1-2, the V gene TRBV6-5; 9 nucleotides line up with TRBD1. The CDR3 runs 14 residues. Trimming at V came to 7 bases and at J to 3 bases, leaving 6 bases not matched to a gene. Per germline, CDR1 MNHEY and CDR2 SVGAGI. The CDR3 protein is CASTTGDRDYGYTF. The CDR3 DNA reads TGTGCCAGCACAACAGGGGACAGGGACTATGGCTACACCTTC.

This clonotype counts as medium-sized. The chain couples TRBV5-1 to TRBJ1-3, with 7 nucleotides matching TRBD1. The V segment lost 3 bases and the J segment 4 bases; nucleotides outside the gene matches: 4. The CDR3 extends over 14 amino acids. In germline, CDR1 is SGHRS, CDR2 YFSETQ. The CDR3 protein is CASSSQGTGNTIYF. DNA of the CDR3: TGCGCCAGCAGCTCACAGGGGACAGGAAACACCATATATTTT. The full variable domain, rest sourced from reference TRBV5-1 and TRBJ1-3, is KAGVTQTPRYLIKTRGQQVTLSCSPISGHRSVSWYQQTPGQGLQFLFEYFSETQRNKGNFPGRFSGRQFSNSRSEMNVSTLELGDSALYLCASSSQGTGNTIYFGEGSWLTVV.

This clonotype was seen only once. Mismatch with germline at one junction end may stem from a read error. The chain recombines TRBV6-2 or TRBV6-3 with TRBJ1-3; D is undetermined. This CDR3 is 14 amino acids long. Germline lookup yields CDR1 MNHEY and CDR2 SVGEGT. The CDR3: CASKRLSSGKTIYF. Here the CDR3 DNA reads TGTGCCAGCAAAAGACTGAGCTCTGGAAAAACCATATATTTT.

This clonotype is labeled large (0.1 to 1%). The DNA of the CDR3 is TGTGCCAGCTCGGAGCGGGAGTCCGAGCAGTACTTC. Translated, it gives CASSERESEQYF. The rearrangement links TRBV18 to TRBJ2-7, with 8 bases matching TRBD2. Germline CDR1 and CDR2: KGHSH and LQKENI. V gave up 6 bases and J gave up 6 bases; unmatched junction bases: 4. CDR3 length: 12 residues.

By sample fraction, this clonotype is large. The chain couples TRBV6-5 to TRBJ1-1; 12 positions match TRBD1. In germline, CDR1 is MNHEY, CDR2 SVGAGI. V was clipped by 2 bases and J by 4 bases; unmatched bases: 5. CDR3 length: 16 amino acids. The CDR3 DNA is TGTGCCAGCAGTTACCACGGGACAGGGGGCGGCACTGAAGCTTTCTTT. Translated: CASSYHGTGGGTEAFF.

The V and J genes are TRBV11-3 and TRBJ2-1; the match to TRBD2 covers 7 bases. Germline V gene sequence: CDR1 SGHNT, CDR2 YENEEA. The CDR3 has 14 amino acids. The trim removed 4 bases at V and 7 bases at J, leaving 7 bases unmatched. In DNA, the CDR3 is TGTGCCAGCAGCTCCTACGGCGGGGGAAATGAGCAGTTCTTC. It codes for CASSSYGGGNEQFF.

CDR3 in amino acids: CASSSGASGNTDTQYF. CDR3 bases: TGTGCCAGCAGTTCAGGGGCTAGCGGAAACACAGATACGCAGTATTTT. The chain combines TRBV12-3 or TRBV12-4 with TRBJ2-3; D is possibly TRBD2 (7 bases). The CDR3 is 16 amino acids. The germline V and J ends were trimmed by 4 bases and 2 bases, with 16 bases remaining between them.